Below, 30 T cell receptor beta chains from the same sample are listed, as sequenced in a study of cytomegalovirus exposure and HLA in healthy donors. This PCR relied on a set of 60 Vbeta primers and 13 Jbeta primers. Data came from immunoSEQ multiplex PCR; TCRdb stores just in-frame clones and leaves some out. The sample contains some 170,000 clones, 60% to 80% of which appear only once. Sequences were obtained from PBMCs. These receptors were taken from a man between 18 and 29 years old in good health and CMV-seropositive.

The CDR3 is CASSVGAGGGSQPQHF. Written as DNA, the CDR3 is TGTGCCAGCAGCGTAGGGGCAGGGGGCGGGAGTCAGCCCCAGCATTTT. The V call is TRBV9, the J call TRBJ1-5; 8 bases align to TRBD1. The germline gives CDR1 SGDLS, CDR2 YYNGEE. Trimming cost V 0 bases and J 6 bases; bases outside gene matches: 8. This CDR3 comprises 16 residues.

The chain joins TRBV5-1 to TRBJ2-5, with 8 bases that match TRBD2. Per the germline V gene, CDR1 is SGHRS and CDR2 is YFSETQ. The CDR3 totals 16 residues. V lost 2 bases and J lost 5; bases outside the gene matches: 11. CDR3 nucleotides: TGCGCCAGCAGCTTTACCACCGCGGGGGGCGAGGAGACCCAGTACTTC. Its protein product is CASSFTTAGGEETQYF.

This clone was counted once. The V gene is TRBV5-6, the J gene TRBJ2-3, with 8 positions matching TRBD1. Germline V gene sequence: CDR1 SGHDT, CDR2 YYEEEE. This CDR3 has 16 residues. The V gene end was trimmed by 0 bases and the J gene end by 2 bases; junction bases not matched to a gene: 5. DNA of the CDR3: TGTGCCAGCAGCTTGGTAGACAGGGGAATCACAGATACGCAGTATTTT. Encoded protein: CASSLVDRGITDTQYF.

The chain couples TRBV6-1 to TRBJ2-3; TRBD1 aligns across 7 bases. J lost 2 bases, V lost 1 base, and 3 bases had no gene match. CDR1 MNHNS and CDR2 SASEGT come from the germline V gene. This CDR3 has 15 residues. CDR3: CASSEGQGDTDTQYF. Here the CDR3 DNA reads TGTGCCAGCAGTGAAGGTCAGGGGGACACAGATACGCAGTATTTT.

This rearrangement joins TRBV6-1 to TRBJ1-1, with unresolved D. This CDR3 is 12 amino acids long. The V end lost 3 bases, the J end lost 8 bases, and 10 bases lay between the germline ends. Per germline, CDR1 MNHNS and CDR2 SASEGT. The CDR3: CASSDRQPEAFF. The CDR3 DNA sequence: TGTGCCAGCAGTGACCGACAACCAGAAGCTTTCTTT.

This clone was seen a handful of times. This chain links TRBV5-6 with TRBJ1-2, with D possibly matching TRBD1 (5 bases). V was clipped by 0 bases and J by 9 bases, with 12 bases between them. Germline V gene data show CDR1 as SGHDT and CDR2 as YYEEEE. The CDR3 covers 13 residues. CDR3 coding DNA: TGTGCCAGCAGCTTGGGGGTTGGGGGGAGCTACACCTTC. It specifies CASSLGVGGSYTF.

The V and J genes are TRBV27 and TRBJ2-1, with 16 nucleotides matching TRBD2. The CDR3 runs to 20 residues. Germline CDR1 is MNHEY and CDR2 is SMNVEV (reference sequence). Trimming removed 3 bases from V and 6 bases from J; junction bases left unmatched: 14. The CDR3 protein is CASSFRLGTSGGVLLNEQFF. Here the CDR3 DNA reads TGTGCCAGCAGTTTCAGACTAGGGACTAGCGGGGGGGTACTCCTCAATGAGCAGTTCTTC.

The gene calls are TRBV7-9 and TRBJ2-3, with D maybe TRBD2 (5 bases). The germline V gene has CDR1 SEHNR and CDR2 FQNEAQ (reference sequence). The CDR3 consists of 14 residues. The ends were cut back, 5 bases at V and 2 bases at J, with 11 bases in the middle. The CDR3 sequence is CASSRSGNTDTQYF. The CDR3 DNA reads TGTGCCAGCAGCCGATCCGGGAACACAGATACGCAGTATTTT. The complete variable domain, with remaining parts taken from reference TRBV7-9 and TRBJ2-3, reads DTGVSQNPRHKITKRGQNVTFRCDPISEHNRLYWYRQTLGQGPEFLTYFQNEAQLEKSRLLSDRFSAERPKGSFSTLEIQRTEQGDSAMYLCASSRSGNTDTQYFGPGTRLTVL.

V usage is TRBV6-6 and J usage is TRBJ1-5; maybe TRBD1 (5 bases). There are 14 residues in the CDR3. V was pared by 8 bases and J by 0 bases, with 11 bases between. The germline CDR1 and CDR2 sequences are MNHNY and SVGAGI (reference sequence). DNA for the CDR3: TGTGCCAGCTTGGGGGGGTCTAGCAATCAGCCCCAGCATTTT. Translating it yields CASLGGSSNQPQHF.

J is TRBJ2-1 and V is TRBV7-6; D may be TRBD1 (6 bases). The length of the CDR3 is 13 residues. V lost 6 bases and J lost 10, with 16 bases in between. In germline, CDR1 is SGHVS, CDR2 FNYEAQ. The CDR3 DNA reads TGTGCCAGCAGTCTCCGACAGGCTAGCGAGCAGTTCTTC. Translation gives CASSLRQASEQFF.

The chain combines TRBV6-6 with TRBJ2-7; 9 positions agree with TRBD1. Trimming at V came to 5 bases and at J to 6 bases, leaving 8 bases not matched to a gene. Germline CDR1 and CDR2: MNHNY and SVGAGI (reference sequence). This CDR3 is 14 amino acids long. CDR3 sequence (DNA): TGTGCCAGCAGTCCCCGGGACAGGGCCGGCGAGCAGTACGTC. Amino acid sequence: CASSPRDRAGEQYV.

This clone was detected only a few times. The J gene is TRBJ2-1, the V gene TRBV5-4, with 10 bases matching TRBD2. Germline CDR1 reads SGHNT; CDR2 reads YYREEE (reference sequence). The V gene end was trimmed by 1 base and the J gene end by 7 bases; junction bases not matched to a gene: 2. This CDR3 has 14 residues. The CDR3 is CASSLFSGRNEQFF. CDR3 nucleotide sequence: TGTGCCAGCAGCTTGTTTAGCGGGAGGAATGAGCAGTTCTTC.

This clone was seen a few times. The CDR3 DNA sequence: TGTGCCAGCAGTGAATACCGGGGTGGGGACAATGAGCAGTTCTTC. Its translation is CASSEYRGGDNEQFF. The chain links TRBV25-1 to TRBJ2-1; tentative D call: TRBD2 (5 bases). Trimming removed 0 bases at V and 5 bases at J, with 11 bases between. Germline V lookup: CDR1 MGHDK, CDR2 SYGVNS. This CDR3 is 15 amino acids long.

This clone has only a few counts. The chain has TRBV30 and TRBJ1-6; unclear D gene. Germline lookup yields CDR1 GTSNPN and CDR2 SVGIG (reference sequence). This CDR3 has 16 residues. Trimming shortened V by 3 bases and J by 0 bases, and 12 bases separated the two germline ends. The CDR3 is CAWRVTRSSYNSPLHF. The CDR3 nucleotides are TGTGCCTGGAGGGTAACAAGGAGCTCCTATAATTCACCCCTCCACTTT. Full variable domain (missing parts from reference TRBV30 and TRBJ1-6): SQTIHQWPATLVQPVGSPLSLECTVEGTSNPNLYWYRQAAGRGLQLLFYSVGIGQISSEVPQNLSASRPQDRQFILSSKKLLLSDSGFYLCAWRVTRSSYNSPLHFGNGTRLTVT.

The chain employs TRBV7-9 and TRBJ2-4, with D perhaps matching TRBD2 (6 bases). This CDR3 is 16 amino acids long. The germline gives CDR1 SEHNR, CDR2 FQNEAQ (reference sequence). V lost 1 base to trimming and J lost 0 bases, with 10 bases between them. CDR3 loop: CASSLVRGLAKNIQYF. CDR3 in DNA: TGTGCCAGCAGCTTAGTTCGGGGGTTAGCCAAAAACATTCAGTACTTC.

This clone was counted only a few times. This chain connects TRBV7-3 to TRBJ2-6; D is unclear. The germline V and J ends were trimmed by 4 bases and 0 bases, with 10 bases remaining between them. Germline loops: CDR1 SGHTA, CDR2 FQGTGA. The CDR3 contains 16 residues. Here the CDR3 DNA reads TGTGCCAGCAGCTATCTCCCAGGCTCTGGGGCCAACGTCCTGACTTTC. This encodes CASSYLPGSGANVLTF.

In nucleotides, the CDR3 is TGTGCCAGCAGCGGGAGTTGGGGCTACACCTTC. As protein: CASSGSWGYTF. The chain couples TRBV5-6 to TRBJ1-2; D unclear. Trimming took 4 bases from V and 8 from J, leaving 9 bases between them. CDR1 SGHDT and CDR2 YYEEEE come from the germline V gene. CDR3 length: 11 amino acids.

V gene TRBV27 combines with J gene TRBJ1-4; 8 positions agree with TRBD1. This CDR3 spans 14 amino acids. V lost 5 bases, J lost 8 bases, and 7 bases stayed unmatched. Germline CDR1 reads MNHEY; CDR2 reads SMNVEV (reference sequence). The CDR3 coding sequence is TGTGCCAGCAGTATGGACAGGGCCTTAGAAAAACTGTTTTTT. Translation: CASSMDRALEKLFF.

The chain links TRBV5-1 to TRBJ2-2; 11 bases align to TRBD1. V trimming: 1 base; J trimming: 7 bases; junction bases outside the gene matches: 3. This CDR3 spans 15 amino acids. The germline gives CDR1 SGHRS, CDR2 YFSETQ. The CDR3 reads CASSLRTGGIGELFF. CDR3 nucleotide sequence: TGCGCCAGCAGCTTGCGGACAGGGGGCATCGGGGAGCTGTTTTTT.

The chain is built from TRBV6-6 and TRBJ1-5; 11 bases are a match to TRBD1. The CDR3 is 15 amino acids. The V segment lost 6 bases and the J segment 2 bases; nucleotides outside the gene matches: 3. CDR1 MNHNY and CDR2 SVGAGI come from the germline V gene (reference sequence). This CDR3 is CASSRTGGGNQPQHF. The DNA of the CDR3 is TGTGCCAGCAGCCGGACAGGGGGCGGCAATCAGCCCCAGCATTTT.

The V call is TRBV19, the J call TRBJ2-5, with D perhaps matching TRBD1 (6 bases). This CDR3 has 14 amino acids. CDR1 and CDR2 from the germline V gene are LNHDA and SQIVND (reference sequence). Trimming pared 7 bases from V and 1 base from J, leaving 13 bases between. The CDR3 region is CASKGTRGQETQYF. The CDR3 nucleotides read TGTGCCAGTAAAGGGACCAGGGGCCAAGAGACCCAGTACTTC.

The chain joins TRBV19 to TRBJ2-7; TRBD2 might be the D (5 bases). V dropped 8 bases and J dropped 6 bases, with 17 bases sitting between them. The V gene's germline CDR1 is LNHDA and CDR2 SQIVND (reference sequence). This CDR3 comprises 13 residues. The CDR3 nucleotides are TGTGCCAGTTCTCGGGATGGGAGCGGCGAGCAGTACGTC. Translated, it gives CASSRDGSGEQYV.

The V and J genes are TRBV27 and TRBJ2-5, with TRBD2 matching over 7 bases. The J segment lost 2 bases and the V segment lost 8 bases, leaving 11 bases of the junction unmatched. This CDR3 is 15 amino acids long. The V gene's germline CDR1 is MNHEY and CDR2 SMNVEV (reference sequence). Here the CDR3 DNA reads TGTGCCAGCGGGAACCGGGGGGAACTACAAGAGACCCAGTACTTC. Translating gives CASGNRGELQETQYF.

The chain combines TRBV10-3 with TRBJ1-2; D ambiguous. The germline V and J ends were trimmed by 2 bases and 8 bases, with 15 bases remaining between them. The CDR3 runs 14 residues. Looked up from germline, CDR1 is ENHRY and CDR2 is SYGVKD. DNA for the CDR3: TGTGCCATCAGTGAGGGGCAGAGGGCTGGCGGCTACACCTTC. Protein product: CAISEGQRAGGYTF.

CDR3 bases: TGTGCCAGCAGCTTATCCCCAACAGGGAACCTCATCGAGCAGTACGTC. Its translation: CASSLSPTGNLIEQYV. V gene TRBV5-4 combines with J gene TRBJ2-7; tentatively, D is TRBD1 (6 bases). Germline-derived CDR1 and CDR2 are SGHNT and YYREEE (reference sequence). The length of the CDR3 is 16 residues. The ends were cut back, 2 bases at V and 6 bases at J, with 21 bases in the middle.

This chain links TRBV29-1 with TRBJ2-1; 7 nucleotides match TRBD1. This CDR3 spans 14 amino acids. Germline assignment: CDR1 SQVTM and CDR2 ANQGSEA. Trimming removed 3 bases from V and 0 bases from J; junction bases left unmatched: 2. CDR3 nucleotides: TGCAGCGTTGAGACAGGGAACTCCTACAATGAGCAGTTCTTC. Amino acids: CSVETGNSYNEQFF.

This clone is a singleton in its sample. The V and J genes are TRBV11-2 and TRBJ2-1; D might be TRBD1 (6 bases). V was clipped by 6 bases and J by 11 bases, with 23 bases between them. Germline V gene data show CDR1 as SGHAT and CDR2 as FQNNGV. This CDR3 has 15 amino acids. CDR3 amino acids: CASREPGQLVLKQFF. DNA of the CDR3: TGTGCCAGCAGGGAACCGGGACAACTTGTGTTGAAGCAGTTCTTC. The full variable domain, completed using reference TRBV11-2 and TRBJ2-1, is EAGVAQSPRYKIIEKRQSVAFWCNPISGHATLYWYQQILGQGPKLLIQFQNNGVVDDSQLPKDRFSAERLKGVDSTLKIQPAKLEDSAVYLCASREPGQLVLKQFFGPGTRLTVL.

This clone was detected once. The chain uses TRBV28 and TRBJ1-5; possibly TRBD1 for D (6 bases). The V gene's germline CDR1 is MDHEN and CDR2 SYDVKM. V was trimmed by 11 bases and J by 7 bases, leaving 15 bases between them. This CDR3 contains 12 residues. For the CDR3, the DNA is TGTGCCGGGCGAGGGGGTGGCCAGCCCCAGCATTTT. Translation gives CAGRGGGQPQHF.

The chain uses TRBV29-1 and TRBJ2-2; possible D gene TRBD2, 6 bases. V lost 7 bases to trimming and J lost 2 bases, with 11 bases between them. In germline, CDR1 is SQVTM, CDR2 ANQGSEA. The CDR3 length is 13 residues. The CDR3 reads CSAVGLNTGELFF. As DNA, the CDR3 is TGCAGCGCAGTGGGACTTAACACCGGGGAGCTGTTTTTT.

This clone came up a few times. The chain joins TRBV19 to TRBJ2-5; D perhaps matches TRBD2 (5 bases). There are 15 residues in the CDR3. Trimming left V 1 base short and J 5 bases short, with 14 bases between. The germline V gene has CDR1 LNHDA and CDR2 SQIVND (reference sequence). CDR3: CASSIGGNGGETQYF. CDR3 DNA: TGTGCCAGTAGTATAGGAGGGAACGGCGGGGAGACCCAGTACTTC.